This T cell receptor (beta chain) was sequenced for a study of blood T cell repertoires in COVID-19. V lost 0 bases and J lost 5; bases outside the gene matches: 4. Per germline, CDR1 SGDLS and CDR2 YYNGEE. This CDR3 contains 15 residues. In the original workflow: From reference gene primer amplification, estimates of nucleated cell counts were derived. The protocol was immunoSEQ multiplex PCR, while the TCRdb copy is restricted to in-frame clones and leaves out a portion. From that table come the V and J calls and clone size; the DNA was used to work out D and trimming. Of 200,000 to 300,000 clones listed, approximately 85% are singletons.

Sequencing used peripheral blood. The source is an older woman with active or convalescent COVID-19. V gene TRBV9 combines with J gene TRBJ1-3; 8 bases are a match to TRBD1. As DNA, the CDR3 is TGTGCCAGCAGCGTAGGCAGGGGGCTCAGAAACACCATATATTTT. Its protein product is CASSVGRGLRNTIYF.